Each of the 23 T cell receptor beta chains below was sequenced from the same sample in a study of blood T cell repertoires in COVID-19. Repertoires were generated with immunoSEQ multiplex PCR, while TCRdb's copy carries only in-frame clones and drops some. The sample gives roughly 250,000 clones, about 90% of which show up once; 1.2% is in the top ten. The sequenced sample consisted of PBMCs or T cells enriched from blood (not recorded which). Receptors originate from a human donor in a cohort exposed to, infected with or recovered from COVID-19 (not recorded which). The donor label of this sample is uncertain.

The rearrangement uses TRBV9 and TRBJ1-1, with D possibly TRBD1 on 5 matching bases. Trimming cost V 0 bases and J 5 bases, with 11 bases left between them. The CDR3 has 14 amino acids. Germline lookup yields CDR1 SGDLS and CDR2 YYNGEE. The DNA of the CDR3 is TGTGCCAGCAGCGTAGTATCGGGGGATACTGAAGCTTTCTTT. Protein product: CASSVVSGDTEAFF.

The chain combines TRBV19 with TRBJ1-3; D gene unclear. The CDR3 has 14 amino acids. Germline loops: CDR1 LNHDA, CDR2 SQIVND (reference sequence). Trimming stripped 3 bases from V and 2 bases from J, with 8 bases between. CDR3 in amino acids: CASSIGQAGNTIYF. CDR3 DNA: TGTGCCAGTAGTATTGGGCAAGCTGGAAACACCATATATTTT.

CDR3 bases: TGTGCCAGCAGCCGGACAGGGACTAAGCAGCCCCAGCATTTT. Protein product: CASSRTGTKQPQHF. V is TRBV6-5 and J is TRBJ1-5, with 8 bases fitting TRBD1. The CDR3 covers 14 residues. CDR1 MNHEY and CDR2 SVGAGI come from the germline V gene. The ends lost 6 bases at V and 7 bases at J; junction bases unmatched: 8.

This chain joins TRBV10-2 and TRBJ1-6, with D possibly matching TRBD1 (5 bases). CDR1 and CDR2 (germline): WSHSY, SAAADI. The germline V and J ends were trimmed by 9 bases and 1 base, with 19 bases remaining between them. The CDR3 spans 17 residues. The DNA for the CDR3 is TGCGCCAGTGGACATTTACTAAAGAGGTCCTATAATTCACCCCTCCACTTT. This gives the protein CASGHLLKRSYNSPLHF.

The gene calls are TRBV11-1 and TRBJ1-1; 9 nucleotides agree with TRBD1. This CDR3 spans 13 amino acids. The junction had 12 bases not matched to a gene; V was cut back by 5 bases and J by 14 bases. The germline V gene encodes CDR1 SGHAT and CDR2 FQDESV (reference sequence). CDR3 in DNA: TGTGCCAGCAGCCGCCTCGGGGGGGACAGGGACTTCTTT. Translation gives CASSRLGGDRDFF.

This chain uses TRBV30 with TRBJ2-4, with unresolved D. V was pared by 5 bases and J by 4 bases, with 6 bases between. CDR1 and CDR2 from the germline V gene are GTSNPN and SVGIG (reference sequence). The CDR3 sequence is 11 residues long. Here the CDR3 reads CAWSGKNIQYF. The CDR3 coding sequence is TGTGCCTGGTCCGGGAAAAACATTCAGTACTTC. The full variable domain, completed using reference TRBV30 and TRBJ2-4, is SQTIHQWPATLVQPVGSPLSLECTVEGTSNPNLYWYRQAAGRGLQLLFYSVGIGQISSEVPQNLSASRPQDRQFILSSKKLLLSDSGFYLCAWSGKNIQYFGAGTRLSVL.

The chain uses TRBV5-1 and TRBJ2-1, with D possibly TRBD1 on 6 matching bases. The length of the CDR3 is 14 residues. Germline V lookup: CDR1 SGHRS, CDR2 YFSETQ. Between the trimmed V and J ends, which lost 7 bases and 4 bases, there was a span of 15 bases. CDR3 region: CASRTDPFYNEQFF. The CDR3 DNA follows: TGCGCCAGCCGGACAGACCCCTTTTACAATGAGCAGTTCTTC.

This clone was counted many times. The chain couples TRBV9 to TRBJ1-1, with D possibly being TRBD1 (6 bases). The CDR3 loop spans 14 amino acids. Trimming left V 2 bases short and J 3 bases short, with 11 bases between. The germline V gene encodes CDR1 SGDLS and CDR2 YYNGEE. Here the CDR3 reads CASSVDSSYTEAFF. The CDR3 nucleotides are TGTGCCAGCAGCGTGGACAGCTCTTACACTGAAGCTTTCTTT.

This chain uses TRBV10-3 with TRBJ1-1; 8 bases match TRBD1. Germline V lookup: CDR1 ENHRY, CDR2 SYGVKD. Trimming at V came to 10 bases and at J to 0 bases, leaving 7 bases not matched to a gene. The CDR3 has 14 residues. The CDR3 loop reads CATRDRNMNTEAFF. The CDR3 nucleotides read TGTGCCACCAGGGACAGGAATATGAACACTGAAGCTTTCTTT.

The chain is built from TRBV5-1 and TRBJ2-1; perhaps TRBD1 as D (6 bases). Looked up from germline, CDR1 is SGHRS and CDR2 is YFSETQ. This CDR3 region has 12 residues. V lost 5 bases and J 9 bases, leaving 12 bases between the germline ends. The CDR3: CASRWGPSEQFF. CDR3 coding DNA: TGCGCCAGCAGGTGGGGGCCGAGTGAGCAGTTCTTC.

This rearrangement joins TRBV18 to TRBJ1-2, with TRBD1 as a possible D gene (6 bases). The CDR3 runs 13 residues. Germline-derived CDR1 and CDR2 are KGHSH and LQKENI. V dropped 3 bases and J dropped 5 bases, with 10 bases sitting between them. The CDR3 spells CASSPRQAYGYTF. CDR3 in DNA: TGTGCCAGCTCACCCCGACAGGCTTATGGCTACACCTTC.

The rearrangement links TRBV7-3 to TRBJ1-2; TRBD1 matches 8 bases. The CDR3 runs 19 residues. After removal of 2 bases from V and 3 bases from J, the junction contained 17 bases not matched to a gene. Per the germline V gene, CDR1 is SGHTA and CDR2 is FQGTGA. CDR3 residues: CASSLSPRGSQGADYGYTF. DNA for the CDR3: TGTGCCAGCAGCTTATCCCCAAGAGGATCGCAGGGGGCAGACTATGGCTACACCTTC. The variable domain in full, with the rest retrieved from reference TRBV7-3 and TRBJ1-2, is GAGVSQTPSNKVTEKGKYVELRCDPISGHTALYWYRQSLGQGPEFLIYFQGTGAADDSGLPNDRFFAVRPEGSVSTLKIQRTERGDSAVYLCASSLSPRGSQGADYGYTFGSGTRLTVV.

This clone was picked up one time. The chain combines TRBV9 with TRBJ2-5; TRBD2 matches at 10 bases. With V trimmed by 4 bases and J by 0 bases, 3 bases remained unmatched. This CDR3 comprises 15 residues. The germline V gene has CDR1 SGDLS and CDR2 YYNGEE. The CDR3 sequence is CASSISGGYQETQYF. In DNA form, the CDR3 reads TGTGCCAGCAGCATTAGCGGGGGGTACCAAGAGACCCAGTACTTC.

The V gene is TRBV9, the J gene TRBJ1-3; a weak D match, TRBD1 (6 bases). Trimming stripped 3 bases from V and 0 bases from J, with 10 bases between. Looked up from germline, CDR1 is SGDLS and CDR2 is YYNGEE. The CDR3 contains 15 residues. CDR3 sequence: CASSDEQGSGNTIYF. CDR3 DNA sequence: TGTGCCAGCAGCGACGAACAGGGCTCTGGAAACACCATATATTTT. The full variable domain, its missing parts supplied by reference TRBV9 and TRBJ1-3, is DSGVTQTPKHLITATGQRVTLRCSPRSGDLSVYWYQQSLDQGLQFLIQYYNGEERAKGNILERFSAQQFPDLHSELNLSSLELGDSALYFCASSDEQGSGNTIYFGEGSWLTVV.

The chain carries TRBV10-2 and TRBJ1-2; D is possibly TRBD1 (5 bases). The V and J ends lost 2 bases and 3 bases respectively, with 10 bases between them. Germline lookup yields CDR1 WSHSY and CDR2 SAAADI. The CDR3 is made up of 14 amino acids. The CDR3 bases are TGCGCCAGCAGTGAGCCCCGGGACTACTATGGCTACACCTTC. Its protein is CASSEPRDYYGYTF.

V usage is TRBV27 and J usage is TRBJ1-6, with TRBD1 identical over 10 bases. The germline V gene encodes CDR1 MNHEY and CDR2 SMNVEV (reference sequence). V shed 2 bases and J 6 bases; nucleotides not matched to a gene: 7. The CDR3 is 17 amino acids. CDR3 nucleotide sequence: TGTGCCAGCAGTTTACGCGGACGGGACAGGGGTAATTCACCCCTCCACTTT. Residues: CASSLRGRDRGNSPLHF.

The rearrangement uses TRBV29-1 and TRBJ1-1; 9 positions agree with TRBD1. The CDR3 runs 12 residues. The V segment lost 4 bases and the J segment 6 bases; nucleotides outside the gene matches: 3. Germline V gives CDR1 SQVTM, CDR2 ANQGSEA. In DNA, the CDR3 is TGCAGCGTTGGGGGGACAGGGTCTGAAGCTTTCTTT. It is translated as CSVGGTGSEAFF.

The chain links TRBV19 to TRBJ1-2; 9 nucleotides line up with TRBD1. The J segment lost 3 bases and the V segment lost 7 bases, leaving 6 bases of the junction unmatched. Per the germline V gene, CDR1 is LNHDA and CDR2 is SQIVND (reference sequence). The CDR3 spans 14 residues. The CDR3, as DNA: TGTGCCAGTACTTACAGGGGGCGTGACTATGGCTACACCTTC. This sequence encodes CASTYRGRDYGYTF. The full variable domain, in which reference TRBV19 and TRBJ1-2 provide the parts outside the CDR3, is DGGITQSPKYLFRKEGQNVTLSCEQNLNHDAMYWYRQDPGQGLRLIYYSQIVNDFQKGDIAEGYSVSREKKESFPLTVTSAQKNPTAFYLCASTYRGRDYGYTFGSGTRLTVV.

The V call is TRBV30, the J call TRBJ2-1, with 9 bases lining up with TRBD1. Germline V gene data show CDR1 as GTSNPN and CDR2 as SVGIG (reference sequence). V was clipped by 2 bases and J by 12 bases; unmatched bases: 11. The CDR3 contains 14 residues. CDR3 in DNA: TGTGCCTGGAGTCCGGGACAGGGCCCCCAGGGGCAGTTCTTC. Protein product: CAWSPGQGPQGQFF.

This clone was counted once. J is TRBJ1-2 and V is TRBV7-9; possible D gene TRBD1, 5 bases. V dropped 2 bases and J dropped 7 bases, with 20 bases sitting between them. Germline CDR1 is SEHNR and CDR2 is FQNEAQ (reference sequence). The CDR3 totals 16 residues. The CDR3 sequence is CASSLSGAGMVGGYTF. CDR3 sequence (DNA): TGTGCCAGCAGCTTATCAGGAGCAGGGATGGTCGGTGGCTACACCTTC.

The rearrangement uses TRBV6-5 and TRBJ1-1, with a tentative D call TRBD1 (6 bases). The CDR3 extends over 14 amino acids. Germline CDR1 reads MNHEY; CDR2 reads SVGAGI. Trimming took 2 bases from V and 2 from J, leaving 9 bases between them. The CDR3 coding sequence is TGTGCCAGCAGTTACGGGGGCAGAAACACTGAAGCTTTCTTT. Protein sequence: CASSYGGRNTEAFF.

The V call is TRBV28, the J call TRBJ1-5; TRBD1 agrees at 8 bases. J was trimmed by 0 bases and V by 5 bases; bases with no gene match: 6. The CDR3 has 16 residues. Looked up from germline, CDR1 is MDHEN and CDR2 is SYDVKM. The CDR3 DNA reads TGTGCCAGCAGTCCCAGGACAGGGTATAGCAATCAGCCCCAGCATTTT. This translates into CASSPRTGYSNQPQHF.

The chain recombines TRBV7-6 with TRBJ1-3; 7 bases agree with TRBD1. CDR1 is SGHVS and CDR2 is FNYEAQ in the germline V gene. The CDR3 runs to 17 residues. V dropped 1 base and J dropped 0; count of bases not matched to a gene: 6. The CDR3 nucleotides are TGTGCCAGCAGCTTAGATGAGGGGGCCCCCTCTGGAAACACCATATATTTT. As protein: CASSLDEGAPSGNTIYF. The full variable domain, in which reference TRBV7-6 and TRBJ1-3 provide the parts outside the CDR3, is GAGVSQSPRYKVTKRGQDVALRCDPISGHVSLYWYRQALGQGPEFLTYFNYEAQQDKSGLPNDRFSAERPEGSISTLTIQRTEQRDSAMYRCASSLDEGAPSGNTIYFGEGSWLTVV.